These T cell receptor beta chains were read from a single sample in a study of T cell changes during pregnancy in multiple sclerosis. Profiled with immunoSEQ multiplex PCR; TCRdb holds only in-frame clones, not every one. The sample shows fewer than 110,000 clones, around nine tenths of them seen only once. The input for sequencing was peripheral blood, taken after pregnancy. The receptor source for this set is a female donor with multiple sclerosis, enrolled in a pregnancy study. Both conserved end residues are part of each CDR3.

j_call v_call cdr3_aa
TRBJ2-7 TRBV30 CAWRDGTRGAYEQYF
TRBJ1-5 TRBV7-6 CASSLSVGAGNQPQHF
TRBJ1-1 TRBV5-1 CASTHGGNTEAFF
TRBJ2-7 TRBV13 CASSSPRVAGPTYEQYF
TRBJ2-7 TRBV29-1 CSVEVPGRYEQYF
TRBJ1-5 TRBV7-2 CASSRSESNQPQHF
TRBJ2-1 TRBV7-3 CASSLFPAPPSNEQFF
TRBJ2-7 TRBV15 CATSRGLRVYEQYF
TRBJ1-4 TRBV5-1 CASSVRGPNEKLFF
TRBJ2-3 TRBV5-1 CASSYEKREDTQYF
TRBJ1-2 TRBV5-1 CASSPGTGQGIFGYTF
TRBJ2-7 TRBV6-5 CASSGREQSEQYF
TRBJ1-5 TRBV15 CATSRGGVLGRPQHF
TRBJ2-3 TRBV9 CASSGGAGGITDTQYF
TRBJ2-7 TRBV2 CASSAEKRAYEQYF
TRBJ2-7 TRBV10-3 CAIRMGQGSSYEQYF
TRBJ2-7 TRBV7-9 CASSHTGTSHEQYF
TRBJ2-7 TRBV10-3 CAISESWGQGLPGHEQYF
TRBJ2-5 TRBV5-1 CASSENRGRETQYF
TRBJ2-6 TRBV2 CASRGVNSGANVLTF
TRBJ1-5 TRBV11-2 CASSLGTASNQPQHF
TRBJ1-2 TRBV10-3 CAISLGGQVKSGYTF
TRBJ2-7 TRBV2 CASSLGGQGAQYF
TRBJ2-5 TRBV30 CAWSVPRTGKTQYF
TRBJ1-2 TRBV18 CASSPGPGDIYGYTF
TRBJ1-3 TRBV29-1 CSVGDSTGNTIYF
TRBJ1-2 TRBV6-6 CASSYNSGGDGYTF
TRBJ2-7 TRBV5-4 CASSPGQGKSYEQYF
TRBJ1-3 TRBV25-1 CASSESRPGNTIYF
TRBJ1-6 TRBV6-6 CASSYRLGDSPLHF